Listed below are T cell receptor beta chains from one sample, sequenced in a study of blood T cell repertoires in COVID-19. Produced via immunoSEQ multiplex PCR; TCRdb's table is partial and in-frame only. The sample yields a few hundred thousand clones, more than 70% seen once. The material sequenced was peripheral blood. Receptors originate from a woman in her sixties or seventies with COVID-19, enrolled during active disease. Each CDR3 is given with its conserved first and last residue. The D gene is left open where the match is weak. Rows may omit the clone size; those that give it use once, few, many or a size class.

clone_size | j_call | v_call | d_call | cdr3_length | cdr3_nt | cdr3_aa
once | TRBJ1-3 | TRBV9 | . | 14 | TGTGCCAGCAGCGTAAGAGCAGGGGGAAACACCATATATTTT | CASSVRAGGNTIYF
. | TRBJ2-2 | TRBV7-8 | TRBD2 | 16 | TGTGCCAGCAGCTTAGGGGGACTAGCGGGCATCGGGGAGCTGTTTTTT | CASSLGGLAGIGELFF
. | TRBJ1-4 | TRBV14 | . | 12 | TGTGCCAGCAGCCAGCTCGACAGGAAACTGTTTTTT | CASSQLDRKLFF
. | TRBJ1-5 | TRBV29-1 | TRBD1 | 15 | TGCAGCGTCCAGCTGACAGGGACGGGCAATCAGCCCCAGCATTTT | CSVQLTGTGNQPQHF
. | TRBJ1-3 | TRBV7-3 | . | 16 | TGTGCCAGCAGCTTAGGGGCTCCTGGGTCCGGAAACACCATATATTTT | CASSLGAPGSGNTIYF
. | TRBJ1-1 | TRBV11-3 | . | 13 | TGTGCCAGCAGCTTAAGCCCAAGAACTGAAGCTTTCTTT | CASSLSPRTEAFF
. | TRBJ1-6 | TRBV5-5 | TRBD1 | 17 | TGTGCCAGCAGCTGGACCTGGGACAGGGGGCGGGATTCACCCCTCCACTTT | CASSWTWDRGRDSPLHF
once | TRBJ2-4 | TRBV7-9 | TRBD2 | 18 | TGTGCCAGCAGCTTACCGCTGGGCGGGGGGTTCCCCGGAAACATTCAGTACTTC | CASSLPLGGGFPGNIQYF
. | TRBJ1-2 | TRBV5-6 | . | 14 | TGTGCCAGCAGCCGCCGGGGGGCGAACTATGGCTACACCTTC | CASSRRGANYGYTF
once | TRBJ2-7 | TRBV6-5 | TRBD1 | 15 | TGTGCCAGCAGATTAATAGGGGACAGGGGTGACGAGCAGTACTTC | CASRLIGDRGDEQYF
. | TRBJ1-2 | TRBV5-1 | . | 16 | TGCGCCAGCAGCACGAGTACAGGATGGGGCAACTATGGCTACACCTTC | CASSTSTGWGNYGYTF
. | TRBJ1-3 | TRBV10-3 | . | 13 | TGTGCCATCAGTGAGACCCAGGGGAACACCATATATTTT | CAISETQGNTIYF
few | TRBJ2-7 | TRBV11-3 | TRBD1 | 15 | TGTGCCAGCAGCCCGGGACAGGGAAGGAGCAACGAGCAGTACTTC | CASSPGQGRSNEQYF
. | TRBJ2-3 | TRBV19 | . | 15 | TGTGCCAGTAGTCAGGAACCCCGGGGTGGAGATACGCAGTATTTT | CASSQEPRGGDTQYF
. | TRBJ2-7 | TRBV27 | TRBD2 | 15 | TGTGCCAGCAGTTTCCGCCTAGCGGGTCCCTACGAGCAGTACTTC | CASSFRLAGPYEQYF
. | TRBJ1-1 | TRBV3-1/TRBV3-2 | . | 12 | TGTGCCAGCAGCCAAGACGGGAGACCAGCTTTCTTT | CASSQDGRPAFF
few | TRBJ1-5 | TRBV6-5 | TRBD1 | 14 | TGTGCCAGCAGTCCTGGACAGGTAAATCAGCCCCAGCATTTT | CASSPGQVNQPQHF
. | TRBJ2-7 | TRBV10-1 | TRBD2 | 15 | TGCGCCAGCAGCCCCACTAGCGGGGGCACCTACGAGCAGTACTTC | CASSPTSGGTYEQYF
. | TRBJ1-1 | TRBV10-2 | TRBD1 | 14 | TGCGCCAGCAGTTGGACAGGGATGAACACTGAAGCTTTCTTT | CASSWTGMNTEAFF
. | TRBJ1-1 | TRBV6-5 | . | 14 | TGTGCCAGCAGGGCGGGACGGAGTAACACTGAAGCTTTCTTT | CASRAGRSNTEAFF
. | TRBJ2-7 | TRBV9 | TRBD1 | 15 | TGTGCCAGCAGCGGCGGACAGGCCTCTACCTACGAGCAGTACTTC | CASSGGQASTYEQYF
few | TRBJ2-2 | TRBV3-1/TRBV3-2 | . | 14 | TGTGCCAGCAGCAGGAGTTCCTACACCGGGGAGCTGTTTTTT | CASSRSSYTGELFF
. | TRBJ1-1 | TRBV5-4 | TRBD1 | 14 | TGTGCCAGCAGCTCACAGGGGAGGAACACTGAAGCTTTCTTT | CASSSQGRNTEAFF
. | TRBJ1-1 | TRBV2 | TRBD1 | 12 | TGTGCCAGCAGTGACAGGGGGCGCGATGCTTTCTTT | CASSDRGRDAFF
. | TRBJ1-1 | TRBV5-4 | TRBD1 | 15 | TGTGCCAGCAGCGTTCGACAGGGTTCGGGCACTGAAGCTTTCTTT | CASSVRQGSGTEAFF
once | TRBJ1-2 | TRBV19 | TRBD1 | 16 | TGTGCCAGTAGTATCGCGGGGACAGGGGGTACAGGAGGCTACACCTTC | CASSIAGTGGTGGYTF
. | TRBJ1-5 | TRBV2 | TRBD1 | 15 | TGTGCCAGCAACGAAGGCGGGACAGGGAATGGGCCCCAGCATTTT | CASNEGGTGNGPQHF
. | TRBJ2-1 | TRBV19 | . | 14 | TGTGCCAGTAGGCAGGGGGGATCCTACAATGAGCAGTTCTTC | CASRQGGSYNEQFF
few | TRBJ1-4 | TRBV19 | . | 16 | TGTGCCAGTATTAGAGACACGAGGAAGTCTAATGAAAAACTGTTTTTT | CASIRDTRKSNEKLFF
. | TRBJ2-7 | TRBV5-1 | . | 11 | TGCGCCAGCAGCTCGAGATACGAGCAGTACTTC | CASSSRYEQYF
. | TRBJ2-7 | TRBV14 | TRBD2 | 15 | TGTGCCAGCAGCCAGATAGCGGGGGGCTCCTACGAGCAGTACTTC | CASSQIAGGSYEQYF
. | TRBJ1-6 | TRBV7-6 | TRBD1 | 15 | TGTGCCAGCAGCCTGAAGACAGGGAATGGGGGACCCCTCCACTTT | CASSLKTGNGGPLHF
. | TRBJ1-5 | TRBV10-2 | . | 15 | TGCGCCAGCAGTGAAGGGGAGGCCACAAATCAGCCCCAGCATTTT | CASSEGEATNQPQHF
. | TRBJ2-7 | TRBV12-5 | . | 15 | TGTGCTAGTGACCCCAACAGGGTTATTACGTACGAGCAGTACTTC | CASDPNRVITYEQYF
. | TRBJ2-7 | TRBV4-2 | TRBD1 | 17 | TGTGCCAGCAGCTTAACGTCCACCGGGACAGGGGACTACGAGCAGTACTTC | CASSLTSTGTGDYEQYF
. | TRBJ1-2 | TRBV6-6 | TRBD1 | 16 | TGTGCCAGCAGAACTACCATCAGGGGGCCAAACTATGGCTACACCTTC | CASRTTIRGPNYGYTF